The T cell receptor beta chain described here comes from a study of early T cells in non-severe SARS-CoV-2 infection. About the study: The authors sequenced bulk RNA from unsorted whole blood, leaving chains unpaired.

This clonotype was seen only a few times. The antigen is unknown. Unique molecular identifiers tagged individual cDNA molecules. TCRdb processed the 5' RACE reads anew with MiXCR; each CDR3 protein has one entry. The table has approximately 97,000 distinct CDR3 sequences, around 10% seen once; the top ten hold roughly 5%. CDR1 and CDR2 from the germline V gene are SEHNR and FQNEAQ (reference sequence). V lost 5 bases to trimming and J lost 3 bases, with 35 bases between them. There are 21 residues in the CDR3. Regarding the study as a whole: VDJdb matches were skewed toward anti-spike CD8 T cell responses.

This sequence was found in an adult who was a healthcare worker with PCR-confirmed SARS-CoV-2 infection or an uninfected control (not recorded which). Material: whole blood, obtained at baseline. The chain recombines TRBV7-9 with TRBJ2-7; D may be TRBD2 (5 bases). CDR3 in amino acids: CASSPQEGHTRAAESLYEQYF. CDR3 DNA sequence: TGTGCCAGCAGCCCGCAGGAAGGTCATACAAGAGCGGCTGAGAGCCTCTACGAGCAGTACTTC.